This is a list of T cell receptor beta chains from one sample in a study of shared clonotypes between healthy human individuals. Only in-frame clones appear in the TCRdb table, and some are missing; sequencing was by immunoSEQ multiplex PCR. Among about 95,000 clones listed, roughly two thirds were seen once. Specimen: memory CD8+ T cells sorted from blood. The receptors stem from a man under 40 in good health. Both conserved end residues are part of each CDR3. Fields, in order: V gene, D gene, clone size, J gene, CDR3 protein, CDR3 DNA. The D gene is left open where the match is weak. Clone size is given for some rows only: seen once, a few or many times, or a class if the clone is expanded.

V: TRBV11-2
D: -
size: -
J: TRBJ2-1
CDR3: CASSLENSKYEQFF
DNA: TGTGCCAGCAGCTTAGAAAATAGCAAGTATGAGCAGTTCTTC

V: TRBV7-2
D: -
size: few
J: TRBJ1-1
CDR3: CASSLLQGDGEAFF
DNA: TGTGCCAGCAGCTTACTACAGGGCGATGGTGAAGCTTTCTTT

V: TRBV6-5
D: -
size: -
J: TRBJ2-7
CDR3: CASSKTRDTSYEQYF
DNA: TGTGCCAGCAGCAAGACCCGGGACACCTCCTACGAGCAGTACTTC

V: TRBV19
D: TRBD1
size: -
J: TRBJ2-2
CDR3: CASDRGIENTGELFF
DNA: TGTGCCAGCGACAGGGGGATCGAGAACACCGGGGAGCTGTTTTTT

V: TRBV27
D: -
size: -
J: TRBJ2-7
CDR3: CASSLKGPWGPWMISSYEQYF
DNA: TGTGCCAGCAGTTTAAAGGGCCCCTGGGGACCTTGGATGATAAGCTCCTACGAGCAGTACTTC

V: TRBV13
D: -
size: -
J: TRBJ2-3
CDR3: CASSLNSGSTDTQYF
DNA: TGTGCCAGCAGCTTAAATAGCGGTAGCACAGATACGCAGTATTTT

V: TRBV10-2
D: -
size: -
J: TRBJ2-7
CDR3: CASSELGGYYEQYF
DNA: TGCGCCAGCAGTGAGCTAGGCGGATACTACGAGCAGTACTTC

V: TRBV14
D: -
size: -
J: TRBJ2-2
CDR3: CASSRRSPAGTGELFF
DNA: TGTGCCAGCAGCCGCCGCAGTCCCGCGGGCACCGGGGAGCTGTTTTTT

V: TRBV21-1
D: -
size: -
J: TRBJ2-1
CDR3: CASSKASGRAPYNEQFF
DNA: TGTGCCAGCAGCAAAGCTAGCGGGAGGGCCCCCTACAATGAGCAGTTCTTC

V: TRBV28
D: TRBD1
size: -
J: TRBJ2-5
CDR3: CASSLYRDSSQETQYF
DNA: TGTGCCAGCAGTCTATACCGGGACAGCAGCCAAGAGACCCAGTACTTC

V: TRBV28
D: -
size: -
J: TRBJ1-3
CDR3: CASSLFGSGNTIYF
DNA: TGTGCCAGCAGTTTATTCGGCTCTGGAAACACCATATATTTT

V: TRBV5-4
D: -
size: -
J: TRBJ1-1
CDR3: CASSSGQRTDTEAFF
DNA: TGTGCCAGCAGCAGCGGACAGAGGACGGACACTGAAGCTTTCTTT

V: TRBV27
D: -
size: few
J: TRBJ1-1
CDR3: CASSREGLNTEAFF
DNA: TGTGCCAGCAGTAGGGAGGGCTTGAACACTGAAGCTTTCTTT

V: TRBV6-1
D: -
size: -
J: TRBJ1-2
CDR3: CASSPSYGGYYGYTF
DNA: TGTGCCAGCAGTCCTTCCTACGGGGGGTACTATGGCTACACCTTC

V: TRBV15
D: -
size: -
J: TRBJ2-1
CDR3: CATSRDFLLGGSYNEQFF
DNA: TGTGCCACCAGCAGAGATTTCTTGCTAGGGGGATCCTACAATGAGCAGTTCTTC

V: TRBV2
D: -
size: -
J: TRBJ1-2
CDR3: CASRIFIGQSDYGYTF
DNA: TGTGCCAGCCGCATTTTTATCGGACAGTCCGACTATGGCTACACCTTC

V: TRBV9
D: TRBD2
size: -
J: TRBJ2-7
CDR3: CASSQGTSGSSYEQYF
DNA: TGTGCCAGCAGCCAGGGGACTAGCGGAAGCTCCTACGAGCAGTACTTC

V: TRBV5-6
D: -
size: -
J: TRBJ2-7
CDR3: CASSGGLGMREQYF
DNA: TGTGCCAGCAGTGGGGGCTTAGGGATGAGAGAGCAGTACTTC

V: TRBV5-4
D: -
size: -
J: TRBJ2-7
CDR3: CASSFGGAPGYEQYF
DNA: TGTGCCAGCAGCTTTGGGGGGGCTCCCGGCTACGAGCAGTACTTC

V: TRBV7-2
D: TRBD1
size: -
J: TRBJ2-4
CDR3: CASSLVRTGTKNIQYF
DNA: TGTGCCAGCAGCTTAGTCAGGACAGGGACCAAAAACATTCAGTACTTC

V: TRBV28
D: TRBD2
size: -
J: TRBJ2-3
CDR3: CASSLGGGTPRAQYF
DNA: TGTGCCAGCAGTTTAGGGGGAGGGACCCCGAGGGCGCAGTATTTT

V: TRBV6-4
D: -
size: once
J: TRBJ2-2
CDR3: CASSPGLGGGELFF
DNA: TGTGCCAGCAGCCCCGGACTAGGGGGCGGGGAGCTGTTTTTT

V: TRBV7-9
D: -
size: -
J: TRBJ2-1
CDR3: CASSLPPEQGGVYNEQFF
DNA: TGTGCCAGCAGCTTACCCCCCGAACAGGGAGGGGTGTACAATGAGCAGTTCTTC

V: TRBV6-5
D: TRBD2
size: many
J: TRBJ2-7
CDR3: CASRAGGYEQYF
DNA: TGTGCCAGTAGAGCGGGAGGCTACGAGCAGTACTTC

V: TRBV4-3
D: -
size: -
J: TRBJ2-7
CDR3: CASSQGVGRYEQYF
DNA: TGCGCCAGCAGCCAAGGAGTCGGACGCTACGAGCAGTACTTC

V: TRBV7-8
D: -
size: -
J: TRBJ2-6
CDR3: CASSRWSESRQSRANVLTF
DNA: TGTGCCAGCAGCCGCTGGTCCGAATCTCGACAAAGTCGGGCCAACGTCCTGACTTTC

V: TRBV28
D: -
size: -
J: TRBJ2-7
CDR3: CASKIGRGWSEQYF
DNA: TGTGCCAGCAAGATCGGAAGGGGTTGGAGCGAGCAGTACTTC

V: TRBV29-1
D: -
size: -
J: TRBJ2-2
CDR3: CSVDQANTGELFF
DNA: TGCAGCGTTGATCAGGCGAACACCGGGGAGCTGTTTTTT

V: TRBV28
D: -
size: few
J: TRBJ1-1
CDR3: CASSLNSRDTEAFF
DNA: TGTGCCAGCAGTTTAAACTCCCGGGACACTGAAGCTTTCTTT

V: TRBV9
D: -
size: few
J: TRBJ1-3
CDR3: CASSASTPGGGRNTIYF
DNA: TGTGCCAGCAGCGCCTCGACACCGGGGGGAGGTAGAAACACCATATATTTT

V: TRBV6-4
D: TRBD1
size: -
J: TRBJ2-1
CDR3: CASSPGTGDLYEQFF
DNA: TGTGCCAGCAGCCCCGGGACAGGGGATCTCTATGAGCAGTTCTTC

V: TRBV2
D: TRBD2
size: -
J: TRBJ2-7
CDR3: CASSLAGESYEQYF
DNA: TGTGCCAGCAGCCTAGCGGGAGAGTCTTACGAGCAGTACTTC

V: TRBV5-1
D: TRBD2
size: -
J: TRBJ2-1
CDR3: CASKVEAGGLYNEQFF
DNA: TGCGCCAGCAAAGTGGAAGCGGGAGGGCTCTACAATGAGCAGTTCTTC

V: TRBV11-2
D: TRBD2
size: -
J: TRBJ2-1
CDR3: CASSSTLAGANNNEQFF
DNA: TGTGCCAGCAGCTCCACTTTAGCGGGAGCTAACAACAATGAGCAGTTCTTC

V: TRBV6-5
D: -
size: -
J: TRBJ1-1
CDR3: CASSSSAGAPEAFF
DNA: -

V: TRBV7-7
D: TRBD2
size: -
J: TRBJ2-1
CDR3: CASSPTAGGINEQFF
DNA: TGTGCTAGCAGCCCAACGGCGGGAGGGATCAATGAGCAGTTCTTC

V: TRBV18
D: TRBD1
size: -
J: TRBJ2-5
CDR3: CASSPNRDSREQETQYF
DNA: TGTGCCAGCTCACCGAATCGGGACAGCAGAGAGCAAGAGACCCAGTACTTC

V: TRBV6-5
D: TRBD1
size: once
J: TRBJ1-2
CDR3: CASSYVGQRPYGYTF
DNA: TGTGCCAGCAGTTATGTGGGACAGAGACCCTATGGCTACACCTTC

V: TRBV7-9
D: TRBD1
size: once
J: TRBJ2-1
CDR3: CASSHRPGTGLNEQFF
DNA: TGTGCCAGCAGCCATAGACCCGGGACAGGGTTGAATGAGCAGTTCTTC

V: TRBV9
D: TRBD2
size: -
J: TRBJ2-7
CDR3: CASSVGSGRPGEQYF
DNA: TGTGCCAGCAGCGTAGGTAGCGGGAGACCGGGGGAGCAGTACTTC

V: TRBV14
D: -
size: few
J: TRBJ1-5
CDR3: CASSQDNQPQHF
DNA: TGTGCCAGCAGCCAGGACAATCAGCCCCAGCATTTT

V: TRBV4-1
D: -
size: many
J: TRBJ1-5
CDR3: CASSTVNQPQHF
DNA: TGCGCCAGCAGCACGGTAAATCAGCCCCAGCATTTT

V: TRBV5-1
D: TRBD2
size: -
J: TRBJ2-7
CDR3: CASSDEGLAGGYEQYF
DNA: TGCGCCAGCAGCGACGAGGGGCTAGCGGGAGGATACGAGCAGTACTTC